A single sample is the source of the 13 T cell receptor beta chains below, sequenced in a study of shared clonotypes between healthy human individuals. Clones were sequenced by immunoSEQ multiplex PCR, and TCRdb holds only the in-frame ones, with some missing. This repertoire shows more than 550,000 clones, over 60% found once; its top ten account for about 1.7%. Material for sequencing was memory CD4+ T cells sorted from blood. Sample subset: CD45RA-negative fraction. Every receptor here comes from a woman aged 25 to 39 in good health.

The V call is TRBV19, the J call TRBJ1-2; D may be TRBD1 (6 bases). This CDR3 is built from 13 residues. Germline CDR1 and CDR2: LNHDA and SQIVND (reference sequence). Trimming removed 4 bases from V and 2 bases from J, with 8 bases in between. The CDR3 reads CASSTGVNYGYTF. Here the CDR3 DNA reads TGTGCCAGTAGTACAGGGGTAAACTATGGCTACACCTTC.

The rearrangement uses TRBV5-1 and TRBJ2-5; 8 bases map to TRBD2. V was clipped by 2 bases and J by 5 bases; unmatched bases: 2. There are 13 residues in the CDR3. Germline lookup yields CDR1 SGHRS and CDR2 YFSETQ. The CDR3 sequence: CASSLRLAETQYF. In DNA, the CDR3 is TGCGCCAGCAGCTTAAGACTAGCGGAGACCCAGTACTTC.

In its sample, this clone was seen once. In DNA, the CDR3 is TGTGCCAGCAGCGTTGGGACTAGCGGGAGTGTAGATACGCAGTATTTT. It yields the protein CASSVGTSGSVDTQYF. The gene calls are TRBV13 and TRBJ2-3; 14 positions agree with TRBD2. Looked up from germline, CDR1 is PRHDT and CDR2 is FYEKMQ (reference sequence). V lost 5 bases to trimming and J lost 5 bases; unmatched junction nucleotides: 6. The CDR3 extends over 16 amino acids.

The chain joins TRBV6-5 to TRBJ1-2; 10 bases map to TRBD1. This CDR3 comprises 13 residues. With 2 bases clipped from V and 8 bases from J, the junction kept 2 bases outside the gene matches. The germline CDR1 and CDR2 sequences are MNHEY and SVGAGI. The DNA for the CDR3 is TGTGCCAGCAGTTACGGGGACAGGGGCGGCTACACCTTC. Protein sequence: CASSYGDRGGYTF.

This rearrangement joins TRBV28 to TRBJ1-4; weak D call: TRBD1 (6 bases). Trimming pared 7 bases from V and 8 bases from J, leaving 20 bases between. This CDR3 has 15 amino acids. The germline V gene encodes CDR1 MDHEN and CDR2 SYDVKM. The CDR3 region is CASTDRQSVREKLFF. CDR3 nucleotide sequence: TGTGCCAGCACGGACAGACAATCGGTGAGGGAAAAACTGTTTTTT.

The chain links TRBV2 to TRBJ1-3; D is unresolved. Trimming removed 4 bases from V and 1 base from J, with 11 bases in between. CDR1 is SNHLY, CDR2 FYNNEI, per germline. The length of the CDR3 is 15 residues. This CDR3 reads CASSAFSGSGNTIYF. CDR3 DNA: TGTGCCAGCAGTGCGTTTTCGGGTTCTGGAAACACCATATATTTT.

As regards this clone: Other DNA sequences in this specimen translate into the identical CDR3. The chain links TRBV19 to TRBJ2-5, with 7 nucleotides matching TRBD1. Gene TRBJ2-7 matches the end of the DNA better, so the J call may be wrong. Germline lookup yields CDR1 LNHDA and CDR2 SQIVND (reference sequence). The CDR3 runs to 13 residues. The CDR3: CASSRQGVGEQYF. The CDR3 DNA reads TGTGCCAGTAGTCGACAGGGCGTGGGCGAGCAGTACTTC.

The CDR3 is CASSPRLLDGAGELFF. The DNA for the CDR3 is TGTGCCAGCAGCCCACGACTCCTGGATGGGGCCGGGGAGCTGTTTTTT. The chain carries TRBV11-2 and TRBJ2-2, with no clear D. This CDR3 is 16 amino acids long. CDR1 is SGHAT and CDR2 is FQNNGV in the germline V gene. With 5 bases removed from V and 6 bases from J, the gap between germline ends came to 19 bases.

V usage is TRBV9 and J usage is TRBJ2-2; D possibly uses TRBD1 or TRBD2 (5 bases each). This CDR3 has 14 amino acids. The germline V gene has CDR1 SGDLS and CDR2 YYNGEE. Between the trimmed V and J ends, which lost 4 bases and 8 bases, there was a span of 15 bases. The CDR3: CASSPRDPLGELFF. The CDR3 DNA is TGTGCCAGCAGCCCCCGGGACCCCCTTGGGGAGCTGTTTTTT.

This chain links TRBV7-9 with TRBJ1-4, with D possibly matching TRBD1 (5 bases). Germline-derived CDR1 and CDR2 are SEHNR and FQNEAQ (reference sequence). Trimming shortened V by 1 base and J by 8 bases, and 8 bases separated the two germline ends. This CDR3 is built from 13 residues. The CDR3 here is CASSLVGVEKLFF. The CDR3 DNA reads TGTGCCAGCAGCTTAGTAGGGGTGGAAAAACTGTTTTTT.

This clone was seen just once. The chain recombines TRBV5-1 with TRBJ2-5; 10 bases line up with TRBD1. J was trimmed by 6 bases and V by 4 bases; bases with no gene match: 9. Germline assignment: CDR1 SGHRS and CDR2 YFSETQ. The CDR3 runs to 15 residues. This chain's CDR3 is CASSDTRQGAKTQYF. DNA of the CDR3: TGCGCCAGCAGCGACACGAGACAGGGGGCGAAGACCCAGTACTTC.

This chain links TRBV15 with TRBJ2-3, with D tentatively TRBD1 (5 bases). CDR3 length: 15 amino acids. The V end was cut by 0 bases, the J end by 1 base, with 8 bases between. Germline values: CDR1 LNHNV, CDR2 YYDKDF (reference sequence). CDR3 protein: CATSRDRGRTDTQYF. As DNA, the CDR3 is TGTGCCACCAGCAGAGATAGGGGTCGCACAGATACGCAGTATTTT. The full variable domain, rest sourced from reference TRBV15 and TRBJ2-3, is DAMVIQNPRYQVTQFGKPVTLSCSQTLNHNVMYWYQQKSSQAPKLLFHYYDKDFNNEADTPDNFQSRRPNTSFCFLDIRSPGLGDTAMYLCATSRDRGRTDTQYFGPGTRLTVL.

V is TRBV7-2 and J is TRBJ2-6, with D possibly TRBD1 on 6 matching bases. Germline values: CDR1 SGHTA, CDR2 FQGNSA. Trimming left V 5 bases short and J 2 bases short, with 10 bases between. CDR3 size: 15 residues. CDR3 region: CASSLTGTGANVLTF. CDR3 bases: TGTGCCAGCAGCCTCACAGGGACTGGGGCCAACGTCCTGACTTTC.